The present TCR beta chain was sequenced within a study of blood T cell repertoires in COVID-19. Looking at the study overall: Acute and convalescent COVID-19 specimens originated in the United States, Italy and Spain.

The germline gives CDR1 ENHRY, CDR2 SYGVKD. The J segment lost 6 bases and the V segment lost 10 bases, leaving 15 bases of the junction unmatched. This CDR3 is 15 amino acids long. Libraries were prepared by immunoSEQ multiplex PCR; TCRdb keeps only in-frame clonotypes and omits some of them. The sample has about 300,000 clones, roughly 90% seen once. This study enrolled people aged 18 to 89 from about two dozen US geographic areas. Categorization into cohorts depended on clinical history that participants reported. Up to 2 weeks before entering the study, exposed participants had met a COVID-19 case.

This sequence was found in a woman in her 50s who had been exposed to COVID-19. The sequenced sample consisted of PBMCs or T cells enriched from blood (not recorded which). The genes are TRBV10-3 and TRBJ1-5, with 7 bases fitting TRBD1. CDR3 region: CATQLDGQAGQPQHF. In DNA, the CDR3 is TGTGCCACGCAACTAGACGGACAGGCCGGTCAGCCCCAGCATTTT.